A selection of T cell receptor beta chains follows, all from one sample in a study of blood T cells in healthy people across ages. TCRdb passed the 5' RACE reads through MiXCR, listing each CDR3 protein once. The sample yields nearly 1 million distinct CDR3 sequences, about 51% seen once. Sequencing was carried out using blood. All receptors come from an older woman in good health. CDR3s include the opening cysteine and the closing phenylalanine or tryptophan. The order of the fields is clone size, V gene, J gene, CDR3 protein. Clone size is not always given. Where it is, it says once, few, many or a class for expanded clones.

.	TRBV29-1	TRBJ2-1	CSAEGSPYNEQFF
.	TRBV28	TRBJ1-4	CASRVQFNEKLFF
.	TRBV7-2	TRBJ2-2	CAGSNSRRTGELFF
.	TRBV29-1	TRBJ2-5	CSRLSGSWCQETQYF
.	TRBV28	TRBJ2-7	CASSSPTGVTYEQYF
.	TRBV9	TRBJ2-3	CASSGGGTSAQYF
.	TRBV6-1	TRBJ1-5	CASSEVSGVRGMYHQPQHF
.	TRBV11-2	TRBJ2-7	CASSPPGLVIREQYF
.	TRBV20-1	TRBJ2-5	CSARFDSVQETQYF
.	TRBV4-1	TRBJ2-1	CASSQGAAGEYNEQFF
many	TRBV10-3	TRBJ2-3	CAISKGGRAGVKGTDTQYF
few	TRBV7-2	TRBJ2-3	CASSLDIDTQYF
few	TRBV27	.	CASRVLTGGLETQYF
.	TRBV4-3	TRBJ2-3	CASSQAGEVDTQYF
few	TRBV7-2	TRBJ2-3	CASSLAFRTRVTDTQYF
.	TRBV27	.	CASSLFGAWLETQYF
few	TRBV24-1	TRBJ2-3	CATRDRRDTQYF
.	TRBV11-2	TRBJ2-1	CASSLGPRIILNEQFF
.	TRBV6-5	TRBJ1-5	CASILYSNQPQHF
few	TRBV7-8	TRBJ2-1	CASSPGGGVGNEQFF
few	TRBV6-5	TRBJ2-3	CASSYGRIPSTDTQYF
.	TRBV20-1	TRBJ2-7	CSARDRGASYEQYF
.	TRBV28	TRBJ2-7	CASSPWDPNYEQYF
once	TRBV11-2	TRBJ2-2	CASSPDSGGPNTGELFF
.	TRBV20-1	TRBJ1-2	CSARDRGGGDGYTF
.	TRBV7-2	TRBJ1-3	CASSLKGAYGNTIYF
.	TRBV12-3/TRBV12-4	TRBJ2-7	CASSETGTRAGEQYF
.	TRBV5-1	TRBJ2-2	CASSFGAAGTGELFF
.	TRBV29-1	TRBJ2-1	CSAHPVLSSYNEQFF
few	TRBV20-1	TRBJ2-3	CSASAAEPSADTQYF
.	TRBV24-1	TRBJ2-5	CATGDGDRETQYF
.	TRBV7-2	TRBJ1-3	CASSLGRPLSGNTIYF
few	TRBV10-3	TRBJ2-6	CAISGESNPSTGASVLTF
.	TRBV5-1	TRBJ2-2	CASSLGQGAFTGELFF
.	TRBV7-2	TRBJ2-3	CASRPTGTTLYF
.	TRBV12-3/TRBV12-4	TRBJ2-2	CASSFDRVTGELFF
few	TRBV27	TRBJ2-5	CASKEGQTQYF
.	TRBV9	TRBJ1-2	CASSVNSGGHGYTF
.	TRBV4-1	TRBJ2-5	CASSLPGQVETQYF
once	TRBV6-1	TRBJ2-7	CASTYRDRGSDYNEQYF
.	TRBV10-1	TRBJ1-1	CASSEKGITEAFF
.	TRBV28	TRBJ2-1	CASSLSGTAINEQFF